Listed here are 5 T cell receptor beta chains from one sample, sequenced in a study of spatial heterogeneity in lung cancer. TCRdb processed the 5' RACE reads anew with MiXCR; each CDR3 protein has one entry. The data contain roughly 120,000 distinct CDR3 sequences, more than 10% of them seen just once; the ten biggest clones take up 16%. Time point here: blood at routine non-recurrence follow-up after resection. The authors sequenced whole RNA from tumor, nontumor lung or frozen PBMC without sorting. The starting material was PBMCs, obtained at follow-up. These receptors all stem from a male donor with early-stage non-small cell lung cancer.

This clonotype occurred a few times. The chain uses TRBV5-1 and TRBJ1-2, with D possibly being TRBD1 (5 bases). The germline V gene encodes CDR1 SGHRS and CDR2 YFSETQ. Trimming cost V 4 bases and J 2 bases, with 12 bases left between them. This CDR3 has 14 residues. This chain's CDR3 is CASSLSAGNYGYTF. As DNA, the CDR3 is TGCGCCAGCAGCCTCTCTGCAGGGAACTATGGCTACACCTTC.

In its sample, this clonotype was seen many times. V gene TRBV21-1 combines with J gene TRBJ1-2; no DNA check was done on the table's D call, TRBD1. TRBV21-1 has pseudogene status. The CDR3 has 18 residues. The CDR3 sequence is CASSKEGTARPENYGYTF. In DNA form, the CDR3 reads TGTGCCAGCAGCAAAGAGGGGACAGCTCGACCGGAGAACTATGGCTACACCTTC.

The table lists this clonotype with many counts. This sequence joins TRBV12-3 or TRBV12-4 and TRBJ2-1, with 9 positions matching TRBD2. The trim removed 5 bases at V and 16 bases at J, leaving 12 bases unmatched. CDR3 length equals 13 residues. The CDR3 protein is CASSRREVAGVFF. The CDR3 nucleotides read TGTGCCAGCAGTCGACGGGAAGTAGCGGGGGTATTCTTC.

V gene TRBV12-3 or TRBV12-4 combines with J gene TRBJ2-1; no clear D gene. V lost 4 bases to trimming and J lost 0 bases, with 10 bases between them. The CDR3 is 15 amino acids. The CDR3 loop is CASSSDVSSYNEQFF. The CDR3, as DNA: TGTGCCAGCAGTTCGGACGTTAGCTCCTACAATGAGCAGTTCTTC.

This clonotype was seen a handful of times. The V gene is TRBV19, the J gene TRBJ2-1; 11 nucleotides match TRBD1. Losses at the gene ends were 4 bases for V and 1 base for J; bases not matched to a gene: 9. Germline CDR1 LNHDA, CDR2 SQIVND (reference sequence). This CDR3 region has 18 residues. This CDR3 is CASSTLGWDRGSYNEQFF. CDR3 DNA: TGTGCCAGTAGTACTCTCGGATGGGACAGGGGGTCCTACAATGAGCAGTTCTTC.